This TCR beta chain emerged from a study of CD8+ T cells in alopecia areata. Overall study context: Treatment comprised oral tofacitinib, 5 to 10 mg twice daily, in treated patients. Study-level points and caveats: Tofacitinib produced a significant decrease in scalp clonality and in expanded CD8+ clones among the top 100.

The CDR3 has 12 residues. CDR1 is MNHEY and CDR2 is SVGAGI in the germline V gene. V dropped 2 bases and J dropped 6 bases, with 8 bases sitting between them. A few counts support this clone. Antigen: not known. cDNA serving as the sequencing template came from extracted, reverse transcribed RNA. Using immunoSEQ multiplex PCR, the repertoire was profiled, and TCRdb retains in-frame clones only, with some absent. Among about 200,000 clones listed, 55% to 70% were seen once. This sample's treatment: oral pan-JAK inhibitor, 5-10 mg twice daily. The input for sequencing was CD4+ T cells sorted from blood, taken at week 24, from a patient treated with tofacitinib. The chain couples TRBV6-5 to TRBJ2-7, with D tentatively TRBD1 (6 bases). The sequence derives from a human donor with alopecia areata. The DNA of the CDR3 is TGTGCCAGCAGTTACCAAGGGGGCGAGCAGTACTTC. This sequence encodes CASSYQGGEQYF.